This passage covers 6 T cell receptor beta chains from one sample sequenced in a study of Graves' ophthalmopathy and Graves' hyperthyroidism. RNA transcripts provided the template for amplifying TCR beta CDR3 regions. An opening RT-PCR round employed HTBI primers and preceded a second-round multiplex PCR. One entry per CDR3 protein results from TCRdb running MiXCR on the multiplex PCR reads. The table shows 500,000 to 700,000 distinct CDR3 sequences, with about 20% occurring only once. The sequenced sample was peripheral blood. These receptors all come from a woman aged 18-29 years with stable Graves' hyperthyroidism. Some clones in this sample may be carry-over from other donors' samples.

At least ten counts were recorded for this clonotype. The rearrangement links TRBV5-1 to TRBJ1-2; perhaps TRBD1 as D (6 bases). The CDR3 sequence is 15 residues long. Germline CDR1 SGHRS, CDR2 YFSETQ. Deletions cut 4 bases from V and 0 bases from J, with 13 bases between. CDR3 residues: CASSARDTPNYGYTF. In DNA form, the CDR3 reads TGCGCCAGCAGCGCCCGGGACACTCCTAACTATGGCTACACCTTC.

This clonotype was detected many times. The chain combines TRBV6-1 with TRBJ2-5, with D possibly TRBD2 on 6 matching bases. The V end was cut by 7 bases, the J end by 5 bases, with 14 bases between. The CDR3 totals 13 residues. Germline V gene sequence: CDR1 MNHNS, CDR2 SASEGT. This chain's CDR3 is CASNGWGDETQYF. Written as DNA, the CDR3 is TGTGCCAGCAACGGCTGGGGGGATGAGACCCAGTACTTC.

At least ten counts were recorded for this clonotype. V and J are TRBV28 and TRBJ1-2, with TRBD1 as a possible D gene (5 bases). CDR1 is MDHEN and CDR2 is SYDVKM in the germline V gene. This CDR3 is 13 amino acids long. Trimming pared 7 bases from V and 2 bases from J, leaving 11 bases between. This chain's CDR3 is CASTPQGNYGYTF. CDR3 in DNA: TGTGCCAGCACCCCGCAGGGCAACTATGGCTACACCTTC.

This clonotype was counted many times. This rearrangement joins TRBV6-5 to TRBJ2-7, with D perhaps matching TRBD2 (5 bases). Germline-derived CDR1 and CDR2 are MNHEY and SVGAGI. V lost 3 bases and J 4 bases, leaving 22 bases between the germline ends. The CDR3 has 17 amino acids. The CDR3 bases are TGTGCCAGCAGTTATCCTAACGACCCGGGGTCTACATACGAGCAGTACTTC. It codes for CASSYPNDPGSTYEQYF.

The chain recombines TRBV2 with TRBJ1-5; D remains ambiguous. In germline, CDR1 is SNHLY, CDR2 FYNNEI. The CDR3 consists of 17 residues. Trimming removed 2 bases at V and 5 bases at J, with 19 bases between. DNA for the CDR3: TGTGCCAGCAGTGAACGGTCGGGGAGACTAGATTATCAGCCCCAGCATTTT. Translated: CASSERSGRLDYQPQHF.

This clonotype was observed at least ten times. V and J are TRBV20-1 and TRBJ2-5, with D unresolved. V lost 4 bases and J lost 4, with 10 bases in between. The CDR3 is 12 residues long. Germline CDR1 and CDR2: DFQATT and SNEGSKA (reference sequence). The DNA for the CDR3 is TGCAGTGCTAAGAGAGGTGGAGAGACCCAGTACTTC. Its translation is CSAKRGGETQYF.